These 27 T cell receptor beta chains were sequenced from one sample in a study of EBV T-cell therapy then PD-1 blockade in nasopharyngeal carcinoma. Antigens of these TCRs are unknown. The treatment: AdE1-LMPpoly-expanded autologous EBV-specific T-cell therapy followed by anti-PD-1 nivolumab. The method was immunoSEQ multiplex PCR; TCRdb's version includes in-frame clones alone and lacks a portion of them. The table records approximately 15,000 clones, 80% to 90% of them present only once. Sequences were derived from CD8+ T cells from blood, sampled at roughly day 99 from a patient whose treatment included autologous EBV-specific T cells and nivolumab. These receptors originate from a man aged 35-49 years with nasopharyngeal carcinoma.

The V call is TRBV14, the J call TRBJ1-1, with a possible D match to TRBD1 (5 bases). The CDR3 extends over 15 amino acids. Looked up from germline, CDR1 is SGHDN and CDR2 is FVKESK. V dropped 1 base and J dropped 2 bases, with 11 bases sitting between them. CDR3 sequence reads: CASSQAAGINTEAFF. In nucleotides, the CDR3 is TGTGCCAGCAGCCAAGCCGCAGGGATAAACACTGAAGCTTTCTTT.

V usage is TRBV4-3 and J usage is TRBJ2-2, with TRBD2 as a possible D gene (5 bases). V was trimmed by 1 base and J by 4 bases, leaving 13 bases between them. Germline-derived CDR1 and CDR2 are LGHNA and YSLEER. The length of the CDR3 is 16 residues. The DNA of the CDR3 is TGCGCCAGCAGCCAAGGTTTAGTGGGGAGCACCGGGGAGCTGTTTTTT. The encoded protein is CASSQGLVGSTGELFF.

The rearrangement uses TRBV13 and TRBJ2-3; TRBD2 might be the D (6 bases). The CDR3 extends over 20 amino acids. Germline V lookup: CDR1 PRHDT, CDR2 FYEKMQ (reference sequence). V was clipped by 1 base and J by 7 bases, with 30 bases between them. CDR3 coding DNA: TGTGCCAGCAGCTTAGAAGGAGAGGCGCGCGGGGTAGCACCGATATATACGCAGTATTTT. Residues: CASSLEGEARGVAPIYTQYF.

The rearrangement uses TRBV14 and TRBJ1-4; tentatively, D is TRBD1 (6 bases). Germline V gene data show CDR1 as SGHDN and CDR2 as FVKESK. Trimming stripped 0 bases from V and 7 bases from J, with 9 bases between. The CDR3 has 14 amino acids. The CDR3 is CASSQEQGFEKLFF. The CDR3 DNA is TGTGCCAGCAGCCAAGAACAGGGTTTTGAAAAACTGTTTTTT.

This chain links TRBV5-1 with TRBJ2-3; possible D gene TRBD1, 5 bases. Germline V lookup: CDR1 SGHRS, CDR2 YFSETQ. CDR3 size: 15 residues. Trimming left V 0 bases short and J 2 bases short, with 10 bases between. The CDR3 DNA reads TGCGCCAGCAGCTTGGATGGGGCCCTCACAGATACGCAGTATTTT. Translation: CASSLDGALTDTQYF.

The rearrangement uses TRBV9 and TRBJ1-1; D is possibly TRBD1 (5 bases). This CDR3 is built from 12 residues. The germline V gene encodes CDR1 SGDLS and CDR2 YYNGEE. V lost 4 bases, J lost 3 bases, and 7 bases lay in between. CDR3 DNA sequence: TGTGCCAGCAGCATCAGGGACACTGAAGCTTTCTTT. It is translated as CASSIRDTEAFF.

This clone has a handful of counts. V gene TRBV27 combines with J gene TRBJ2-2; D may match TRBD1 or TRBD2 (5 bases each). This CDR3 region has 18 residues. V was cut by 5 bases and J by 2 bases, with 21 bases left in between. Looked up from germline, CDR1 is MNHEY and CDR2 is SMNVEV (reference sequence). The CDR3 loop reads CASSTSSGTTFNTGELFF. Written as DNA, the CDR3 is TGTGCCAGCAGTACCTCCTCCGGGACGACTTTTAACACCGGGGAGCTGTTTTTT.

The CDR3 loop reads CASSLSVTSGGKGDTQYF. DNA of the CDR3: TGTGCCAGCAGCTTAAGTGTGACTAGCGGGGGGAAGGGAGATACGCAGTATTTT. This chain connects TRBV7-3 to TRBJ2-3; 13 nucleotides agree with TRBD2. CDR1 is SGHTA, CDR2 FQGTGA, per germline. The CDR3 runs to 18 residues. J was trimmed by 5 bases and V by 1 base; bases with no gene match: 9.

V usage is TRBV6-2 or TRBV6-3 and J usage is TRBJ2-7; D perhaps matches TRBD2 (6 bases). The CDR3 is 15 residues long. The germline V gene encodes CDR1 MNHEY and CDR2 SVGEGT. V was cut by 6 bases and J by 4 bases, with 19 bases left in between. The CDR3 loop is CASSPDFLGTYEQYF. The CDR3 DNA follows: TGTGCCAGCAGCCCCGACTTCCTCGGGACTTACGAGCAGTACTTC.

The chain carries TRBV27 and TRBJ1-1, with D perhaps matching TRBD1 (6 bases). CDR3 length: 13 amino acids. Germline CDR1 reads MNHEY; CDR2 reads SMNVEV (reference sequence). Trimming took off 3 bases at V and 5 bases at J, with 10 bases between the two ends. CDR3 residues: CASSLGGATEAFF. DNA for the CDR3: TGTGCCAGCAGTTTGGGGGGGGCGACTGAAGCTTTCTTT.

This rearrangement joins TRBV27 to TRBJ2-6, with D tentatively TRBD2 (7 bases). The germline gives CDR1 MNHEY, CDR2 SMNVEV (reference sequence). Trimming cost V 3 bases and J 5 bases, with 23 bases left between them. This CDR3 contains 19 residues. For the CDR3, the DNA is TGTGCCAGCAGTTTCCACGGGGGGCCCCCGGCTGTCTGGGCCAACGTCCTGACTTTC. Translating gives CASSFHGGPPAVWANVLTF.

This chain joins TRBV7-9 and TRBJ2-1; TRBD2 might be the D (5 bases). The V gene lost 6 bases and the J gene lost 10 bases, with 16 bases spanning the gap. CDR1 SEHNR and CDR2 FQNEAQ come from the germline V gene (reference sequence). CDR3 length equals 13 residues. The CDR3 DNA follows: TGTGCCAGCAGTTCAGAGGTATGGGAGGAGCAGTTCTTC. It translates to CASSSEVWEEQFF.

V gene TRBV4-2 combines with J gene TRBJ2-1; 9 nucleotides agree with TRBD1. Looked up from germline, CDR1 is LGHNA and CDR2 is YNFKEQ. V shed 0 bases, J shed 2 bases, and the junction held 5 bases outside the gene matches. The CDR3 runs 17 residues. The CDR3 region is CASSQDPRQGAYNEQFF. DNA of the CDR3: TGTGCCAGCAGCCAAGATCCTAGACAGGGGGCCTACAATGAGCAGTTCTTC.

CDR3: CASSGTGTGTDTQYF. CDR3 in DNA: TGTGCCAGCAGCGGAACCGGGACAGGGACAGATACGCAGTATTTT. The rearrangement links TRBV7-3 to TRBJ2-3; 9 bases match TRBD1. J gave up 3 bases and V 5 bases, and 6 bases lay outside the gene matches. Germline CDR1 SGHTA, CDR2 FQGTGA. The CDR3 has 15 amino acids.

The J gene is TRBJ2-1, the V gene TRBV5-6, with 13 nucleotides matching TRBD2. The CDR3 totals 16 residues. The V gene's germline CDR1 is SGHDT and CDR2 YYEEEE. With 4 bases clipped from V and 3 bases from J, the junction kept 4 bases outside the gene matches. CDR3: CASSRLAGGIYNEQFF. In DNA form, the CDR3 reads TGTGCCAGCAGCCGACTAGCGGGGGGTATCTACAATGAGCAGTTCTTC.

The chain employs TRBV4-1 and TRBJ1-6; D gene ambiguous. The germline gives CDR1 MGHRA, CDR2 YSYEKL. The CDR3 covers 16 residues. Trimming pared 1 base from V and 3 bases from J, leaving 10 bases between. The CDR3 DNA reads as TGCGCCAGCAGCCAAGCCTTGGGCATCTATAATTCACCCCTCCACTTT. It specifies CASSQALGIYNSPLHF.

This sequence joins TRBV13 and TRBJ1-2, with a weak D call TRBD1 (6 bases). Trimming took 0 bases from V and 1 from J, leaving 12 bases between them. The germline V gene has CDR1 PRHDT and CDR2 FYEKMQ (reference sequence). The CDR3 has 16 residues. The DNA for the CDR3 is TGTGCCAGCAGCTTAGGCCAGGGACATAATAACTATGGCTACACCTTC. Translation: CASSLGQGHNNYGYTF.

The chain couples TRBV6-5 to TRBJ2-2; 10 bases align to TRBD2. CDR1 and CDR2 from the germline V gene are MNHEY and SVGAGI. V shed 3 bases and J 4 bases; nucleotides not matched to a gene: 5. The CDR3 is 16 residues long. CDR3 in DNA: TGTGCCAGCAGTTATGGTAGCGGGGGGACCACCGGGGAGCTGTTTTTT. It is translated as CASSYGSGGTTGELFF.

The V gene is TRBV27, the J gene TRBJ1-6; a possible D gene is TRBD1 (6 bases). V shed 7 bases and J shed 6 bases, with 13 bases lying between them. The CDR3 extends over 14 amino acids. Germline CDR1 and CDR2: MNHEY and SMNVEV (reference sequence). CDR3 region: CASTAGGGNSPLHF. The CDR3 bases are TGTGCCAGCACGGCCGGGGGCGGTAATTCACCCCTCCACTTT.

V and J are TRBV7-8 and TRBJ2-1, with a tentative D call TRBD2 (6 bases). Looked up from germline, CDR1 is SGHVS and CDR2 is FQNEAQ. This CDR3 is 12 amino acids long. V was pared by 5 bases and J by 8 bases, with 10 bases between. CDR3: CASSGGYHEQFF. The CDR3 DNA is TGTGCCAGCAGCGGAGGGTACCATGAGCAGTTCTTC. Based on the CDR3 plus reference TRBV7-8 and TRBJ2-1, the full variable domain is GAGVSQSPRYKVAKRGQDVALRCDPISGHVSLFWYQQALGQGPEFLTYFQNEAQLDKSGLPSDRFFAERPEGSVSTLKIQRTQQEDSAVYLCASSGGYHEQFFGPGTRLTVL.

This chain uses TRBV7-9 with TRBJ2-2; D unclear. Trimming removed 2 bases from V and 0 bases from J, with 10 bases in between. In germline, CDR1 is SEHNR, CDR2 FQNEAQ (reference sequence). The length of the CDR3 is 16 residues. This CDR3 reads CASSLQTQPNTGELFF. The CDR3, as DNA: TGTGCCAGCAGCTTACAGACACAGCCGAACACCGGGGAGCTGTTTTTT.

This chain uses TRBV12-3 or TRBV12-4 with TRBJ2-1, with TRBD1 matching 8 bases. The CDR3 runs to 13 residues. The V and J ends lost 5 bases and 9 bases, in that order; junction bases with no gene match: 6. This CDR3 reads CASSPAGGGEQFF. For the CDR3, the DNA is TGTGCCAGCAGTCCAGCAGGGGGCGGTGAGCAGTTCTTC.

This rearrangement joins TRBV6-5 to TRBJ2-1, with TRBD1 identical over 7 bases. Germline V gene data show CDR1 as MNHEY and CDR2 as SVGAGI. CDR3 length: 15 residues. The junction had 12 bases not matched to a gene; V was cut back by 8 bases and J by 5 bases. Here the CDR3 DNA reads TGTGCCAGCGCAGCCGGGACAGACGGGAACAATGAGCAGTTCTTC. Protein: CASAAGTDGNNEQFF.

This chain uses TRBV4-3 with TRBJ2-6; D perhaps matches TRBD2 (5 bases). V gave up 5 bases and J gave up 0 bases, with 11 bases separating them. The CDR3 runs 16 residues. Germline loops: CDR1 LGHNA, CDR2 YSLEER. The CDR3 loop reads CASSSTEGSGANVLTF. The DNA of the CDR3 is TGCGCCAGCAGCTCCACAGAGGGCTCTGGGGCCAACGTCCTGACTTTC.

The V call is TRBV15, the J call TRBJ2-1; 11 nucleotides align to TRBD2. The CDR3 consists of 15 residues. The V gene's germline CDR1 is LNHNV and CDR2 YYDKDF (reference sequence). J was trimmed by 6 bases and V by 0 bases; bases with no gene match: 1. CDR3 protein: CATSREGTSGNEQFF. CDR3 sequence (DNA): TGTGCCACCAGCAGAGAAGGGACTAGCGGCAATGAGCAGTTCTTC.

The CDR3 DNA sequence: TGTGCCATTTCGGACAGCTATGGCTACACCTTC. It yields the protein CAISDSYGYTF. The chain employs TRBV19 and TRBJ1-2; a possible D gene is TRBD1 (6 bases). Germline CDR1 reads LNHDA; CDR2 reads SQIVND (reference sequence). The ends were cut back, 10 bases at V and 4 bases at J, with 10 bases in the middle. This CDR3 region has 11 residues.

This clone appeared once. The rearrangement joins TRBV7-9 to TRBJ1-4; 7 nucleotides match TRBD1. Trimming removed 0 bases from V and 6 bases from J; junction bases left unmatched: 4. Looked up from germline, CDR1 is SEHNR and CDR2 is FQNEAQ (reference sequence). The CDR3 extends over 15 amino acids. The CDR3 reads CASSLARDRDEKLFF. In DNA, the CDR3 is TGTGCCAGCAGCTTAGCTCGGGACAGAGATGAAAAACTGTTTTTT.